These 24 T cell receptor beta chains share one sample of origin, sequenced in a study of vaccination effects on CD4 cells after COVID-19. These receptors have no identified antigens. Before any sequencing was done, the ViraFEST assay used viral peptide pools to expand antigen-specific CD4+ T cells. With approximately ten days of culture completed, CD4+ T cells were isolated. This table comes from immunoSEQ multiplex PCR, and its TCRdb copy is limited to in-frame clones, with some not included. Here the sample spans tens of thousands of clones, around four fifths being singletons. The sequenced sample was CD4+ T cells from PBMCs cultured with HCoV-229E spike peptides, obtained before COVID-19 vaccination. The receptors originated from a human donor who received a COVID-19 vaccine.

The sample holds a few counts of this clone. The V call is TRBV19, the J call TRBJ1-6; no definite D call. Germline loops: CDR1 LNHDA, CDR2 SQIVND (reference sequence). The germline V and J ends were trimmed by 5 bases and 7 bases, with 12 bases remaining between them. This CDR3 has 14 amino acids. The CDR3 DNA sequence: TGTGCCAGTAGTCTAGCGGGCCACAATTCACCCCTCCACTTT. Protein product: CASSLAGHNSPLHF.

This clone turned up a few times. This chain links TRBV7-9 with TRBJ2-2; D is uncertain. CDR1 and CDR2 from the germline V gene are SEHNR and FQNEAQ (reference sequence). This CDR3 has 16 amino acids. The V end lost 1 base, the J end lost 0 bases, and 9 bases lay between the germline ends. The CDR3 nucleotides are TGTGCCAGCAGCTTAGGTTTACAATCGAACACCGGGGAGCTGTTTTTT. Encoded protein: CASSLGLQSNTGELFF.

The chain links TRBV18 to TRBJ1-4; no definite D call. Germline CDR1 reads KGHSH; CDR2 reads LQKENI. The CDR3 covers 14 residues. Deletions cut 2 bases from V and 3 bases from J, with 7 bases between. CDR3 amino acids: CASSPTAANEKLFF. For the CDR3, the DNA is TGTGCCAGCTCACCAACGGCGGCTAATGAAAAACTGTTTTTT.

The chain combines TRBV5-1 with TRBJ1-1, with 8 bases that match TRBD1. This CDR3 has 15 residues. Germline-derived CDR1 and CDR2 are SGHRS and YFSETQ. Trimming removed 5 bases from V and 2 bases from J; junction bases left unmatched: 8. This chain's CDR3 is CASSQDTGGNTEAFF. CDR3 bases: TGCGCCAGCAGTCAAGACACAGGGGGTAACACTGAAGCTTTCTTT.

This chain links TRBV29-1 with TRBJ1-4, with TRBD1 matching 7 bases. This CDR3 has 13 residues. Per the germline V gene, CDR1 is SQVTM and CDR2 is ANQGSEA. Losses at the gene ends were 7 bases for V and 7 bases for J; bases not matched to a gene: 9. CDR3 coding DNA: TGCAGCGCCAGGACAGGAGGAGGTGAAAAACTGTTTTTT. Translated: CSARTGGGEKLFF.

The chain has TRBV10-3 and TRBJ1-1; perhaps TRBD1 as D (6 bases). The CDR3 covers 13 residues. The germline V and J ends were trimmed by 3 bases and 10 bases, with 15 bases remaining between them. In germline, CDR1 is ENHRY, CDR2 SYGVKD. Here the CDR3 DNA reads TGTGCCATCAGTGACCCGACAGGTTCGGTAGCTTTCTTT. Protein sequence: CAISDPTGSVAFF.

The chain uses TRBV5-8 and TRBJ1-6; a possible D gene is TRBD1 (6 bases). V was pared by 4 bases and J by 7 bases, with 12 bases between. The CDR3 consists of 14 residues. The germline V gene encodes CDR1 SGHTS and CDR2 YDEGEE. CDR3 DNA sequence: TGTGCCAGCAGCCGGACAGTCGGGAATTCACCCCTCCACTTT. Residues: CASSRTVGNSPLHF.

The CDR3 region has the DNA TGTGCCAGCAATAGGGACAGTGAAATAAGTAATTCACCCCTCCACTTT. It specifies CASNRDSEISNSPLHF. This chain joins TRBV2 and TRBJ1-6, with 7 bases identical to TRBD1. CDR1 is SNHLY and CDR2 is FYNNEI in the germline V gene. After removal of 7 bases from V and 6 bases from J, the junction contained 12 bases not matched to a gene. The CDR3 covers 16 residues.

The V call is TRBV7-8, the J call TRBJ2-1, with a weak D call TRBD2 (5 bases). CDR3 size: 16 residues. V was trimmed by 6 bases and J by 6 bases, leaving 21 bases between them. Germline V gene sequence: CDR1 SGHVS, CDR2 FQNEAQ. The CDR3 loop is CASSQKEFTGSNEQFF. CDR3 DNA: TGTGCCAGCAGTCAAAAGGAGTTCACGGGGAGCAATGAGCAGTTCTTC.

The V and J genes are TRBV5-4 and TRBJ2-2; no firm D call. Germline CDR1 SGHNT, CDR2 YYREEE (reference sequence). The CDR3 sequence is 14 residues long. Trimming pared 0 bases from V and 8 bases from J, leaving 11 bases between. The CDR3 reads CASSLERSTGELFF. In DNA form, the CDR3 reads TGTGCCAGCAGCTTGGAAAGATCTACGGGGGAGCTGTTTTTT. Based on the CDR3 plus reference TRBV5-4 and TRBJ2-2, the full variable domain is ETGVTQSPTHLIKTRGQQVTLRCSSQSGHNTVSWYQQALGQGPQFIFQYYREEENGRGNFPPRFSGLQFPNYSSELNVNALELDDSALYLCASSLERSTGELFFGEGSRLTVL.

This rearrangement joins TRBV7-8 to TRBJ2-3, with 9 bases lining up with TRBD1. After removal of 4 bases from V and 2 bases from J, the junction contained 16 bases not matched to a gene. Germline CDR1 and CDR2: SGHVS and FQNEAQ. This CDR3 contains 19 residues. The CDR3 DNA reads as TGTGCCAGCAGCTGGACTTTCCGGGACAGGGTCACAGTCACAGATACGCAGTATTTT. Translating it yields CASSWTFRDRVTVTDTQYF.

V is TRBV18 and J is TRBJ1-2; D is perhaps TRBD1 (6 bases). There are 12 residues in the CDR3. CDR1 and CDR2 from the germline V gene are KGHSH and LQKENI. With 3 bases removed from V and 8 bases from J, the gap between germline ends came to 10 bases. CDR3 loop: CASSPGGQGYTF. The CDR3 region has the DNA TGTGCCAGCTCACCCGGGGGGCAAGGCTACACCTTC. The variable domain in full, with the rest retrieved from reference TRBV18 and TRBJ1-2, is NAGVMQNPRHLVRRRGQEARLRCSPMKGHSHVYWYRQLPEEGLKFMVYLQKENIIDESGMPKERFSAEFPKEGPSILRIQQVVRGDSAAYFCASSPGGQGYTFGSGTRLTVV.

This rearrangement joins TRBV18 to TRBJ1-1, with D maybe TRBD1 (6 bases). Trimming pared 4 bases from V and 4 bases from J, leaving 13 bases between. In germline, CDR1 is KGHSH, CDR2 LQKENI. This CDR3 has 14 amino acids. The CDR3 here is CASSLSGQSTEAFF. The CDR3 DNA reads TGTGCCAGCTCACTTTCCGGACAGAGCACTGAAGCTTTCTTT.

This chain joins TRBV18 and TRBJ1-2; D is possibly TRBD1 (6 bases). Germline values: CDR1 KGHSH, CDR2 LQKENI. Between the trimmed V and J ends, which lost 3 bases and 4 bases, there was a span of 12 bases. This CDR3 is built from 14 residues. The CDR3 spells CASSPRDIGYGYTF. In DNA, the CDR3 is TGTGCCAGCTCACCCCGGGACATCGGCTATGGCTACACCTTC.

In its sample, this clone was seen once. V is TRBV6-5 and J is TRBJ2-4; 8 bases match TRBD1. This CDR3 region has 14 residues. J lost 6 bases, V lost 8 bases, and 9 bases had no gene match. Germline lookup yields CDR1 MNHEY and CDR2 SVGAGI. CDR3 in DNA: TGTGCCAGCCGAAACTTGGGGACAGGAAACATTCAGTACTTC. As protein: CASRNLGTGNIQYF.

This chain connects TRBV5-4 to TRBJ2-2; perhaps TRBD2 as D (5 bases). Germline assignment: CDR1 SGHNT and CDR2 YYREEE (reference sequence). The CDR3 has 15 amino acids. With 4 bases removed from V and 2 bases from J, the gap between germline ends came to 12 bases. CDR3: CASSLPLANTGELFF. Here the CDR3 DNA reads TGTGCCAGCAGCCTGCCTCTAGCTAACACCGGGGAGCTGTTTTTT.

The V gene is TRBV19, the J gene TRBJ1-4; 7 nucleotides align to TRBD1. Unmatched junction bases numbered 4, after V lost 4 bases and J lost 8 bases. CDR3 size: 13 residues. CDR1 and CDR2 from the germline V gene are LNHDA and SQIVND (reference sequence). The CDR3 loop reads CASSRSRGEKLFF. CDR3 DNA sequence: TGTGCCAGTAGTAGGTCCAGGGGGGAAAAACTGTTTTTT.

The chain employs TRBV28 and TRBJ1-2, with a possible D match to TRBD1 (5 bases). Trimming stripped 8 bases from V and 0 bases from J, with 16 bases between. The CDR3 length is 15 residues. Germline loops: CDR1 MDHEN, CDR2 SYDVKM. The CDR3 region is CASLFSGGTNYGYTF. The CDR3 DNA is TGTGCCAGCCTCTTTAGCGGGGGGACTAACTATGGCTACACCTTC.

This clone has only one observation. This chain links TRBV19 with TRBJ1-5; 8 bases fit TRBD1. There are 18 residues in the CDR3. Germline V gives CDR1 LNHDA, CDR2 SQIVND (reference sequence). V shed 5 bases, J shed 6 bases, and the junction held 18 bases outside the gene matches. The DNA for the CDR3 is TGTGCCAGTAGTGTACGGACAGGGAGGAACATGGGAGGTCAGCCCCAGCATTTT. This translates into CASSVRTGRNMGGQPQHF.

This rearrangement joins TRBV6-6 to TRBJ2-1, with D possibly being TRBD2 (5 bases). This CDR3 contains 15 residues. Trimming stripped 5 bases from V and 3 bases from J, with 14 bases between. Per the germline V gene, CDR1 is MNHNY and CDR2 is SVGAGI (reference sequence). The CDR3 loop is CASSPYSSFYNEQFF. The DNA of the CDR3 is TGTGCCAGCAGTCCCTACTCTAGCTTCTACAATGAGCAGTTCTTC.

V is TRBV19 and J is TRBJ1-1, with D tentatively TRBD1 (5 bases). The CDR3 sequence is 14 residues long. V was trimmed by 6 bases and J by 2 bases, leaving 13 bases between them. Looked up from germline, CDR1 is LNHDA and CDR2 is SQIVND (reference sequence). CDR3 nucleotides: TGTGCCAGTAGCCCGTGGGGCACCAACACTGAAGCTTTCTTT. Protein sequence: CASSPWGTNTEAFF.

This clone was counted a single time. The chain recombines TRBV5-1 with TRBJ2-5; perhaps TRBD2 as D (7 bases). Between the trimmed V and J ends, which lost 0 bases and 0 bases, there was a span of 12 bases. The CDR3 runs to 16 residues. Germline values: CDR1 SGHRS, CDR2 YFSETQ. The CDR3 here is CASSLGGRGYQETQYF. CDR3 bases: TGCGCCAGCAGCTTGGGGGGGCGGGGGTACCAAGAGACCCAGTACTTC. Full variable domain (rest looked up from reference TRBV5-1 and TRBJ2-5): KAGVTQTPRYLIKTRGQQVTLSCSPISGHRSVSWYQQTPGQGLQFLFEYFSETQRNKGNFPGRFSGRQFSNSRSEMNVSTLELGDSALYLCASSLGGRGYQETQYFGPGTRLLVL.

The chain employs TRBV19 and TRBJ1-5; D unresolved. CDR3 length: 16 residues. The V and J ends lost 2 bases and 4 bases respectively, with 15 bases between them. Germline V gene sequence: CDR1 LNHDA, CDR2 SQIVND (reference sequence). The CDR3 DNA reads as TGTGCCAGTAGTATAATCCACCAGACACTTAATCAGCCCCAGCATTTT. It encodes CASSIIHQTLNQPQHF.

As DNA, the CDR3 is TGTGCCAGCAGCTCTAGACGGACACCCTACGAGCAGTACGTC. Protein: CASSSRRTPYEQYV. The chain uses TRBV5-6 and TRBJ2-7; maybe TRBD1 (5 bases). Germline V gene sequence: CDR1 SGHDT, CDR2 YYEEEE. V was pared by 3 bases and J by 2 bases, with 12 bases between. The CDR3 loop spans 14 amino acids.